The present T cell receptor (beta chain) was sequenced within a study of CD8+ T cells in alopecia areata. In the study overall: Those treated were given oral tofacitinib at 5 to 10 mg twice daily. Study results and limitations: Higher clonality was seen in lesional scalp than in normal scalp, especially in alopecia totalis/universalis.

V was cut by 7 bases and J by 1 base, with 11 bases left in between. The CDR3 covers 13 residues. Germline loops: CDR1 SQVTM, CDR2 ANQGSEA. In the case of this clone: Its antigen is not identified.

Following extraction, RNA underwent reverse transcription to cDNA, which served as the sequencing template. TCRdb's table, derived via immunoSEQ multiplex PCR, lists solely in-frame clones and lacks some. The profile covers 150,000 to 200,000 clones, with 59% appearing a single time and roughly 14% taken by the ten largest. Sequenced material: CD4+ T cells sorted from blood, taken at week 0. The chain combines TRBV29-1 with TRBJ1-3; possibly TRBD1 for D (5 bases). The receptor's source is a human donor with alopecia areata. The CDR3 DNA reads as TGCAGCGCAAACCAGGGTTCTGGAAACACCATATATTTT. Translated, it gives CSANQGSGNTIYF.